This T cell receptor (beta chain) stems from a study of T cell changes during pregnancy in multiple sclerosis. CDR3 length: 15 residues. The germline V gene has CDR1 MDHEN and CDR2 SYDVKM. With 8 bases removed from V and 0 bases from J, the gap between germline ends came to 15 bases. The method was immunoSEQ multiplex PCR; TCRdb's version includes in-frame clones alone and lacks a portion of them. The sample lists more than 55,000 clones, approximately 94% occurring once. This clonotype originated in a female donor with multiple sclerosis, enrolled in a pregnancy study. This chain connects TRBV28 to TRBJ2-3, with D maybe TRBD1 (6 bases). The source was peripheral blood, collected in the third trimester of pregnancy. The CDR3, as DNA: TGTGCCAGCTTAAAAAGGGGGTCGAGCACAGATACGCAGTATTTT. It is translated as CASLKRGSSTDTQYF. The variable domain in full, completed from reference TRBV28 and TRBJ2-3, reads DVKVTQSSRYLVKRTGEKVFLECVQDMDHENMFWYRQDPGLGLRLIYFSYDVKMKEKGDIPEGYSVSREKKERFSLILESASTNQTSMYLCASLKRGSSTDTQYFGPGTRLTVL.